A single sample is the source of the 27 T cell receptor beta chains below, sequenced in a study of shared clonotypes between healthy human individuals. Measured with immunoSEQ multiplex PCR; TCRdb has only the in-frame clones, and not every one. Among approximately 500,000 clones listed, more than 65% were seen once. The sample comprised PBMCs. These receptors were taken from a woman aged 40 to 50 in good health. Some clones in this sample may be carry-over from other donors' samples.

CDR3 region: CASRTELAGGYNEQFF. The CDR3 nucleotides read TGTGCCAGTAGAACCGAACTAGCGGGAGGATACAATGAGCAGTTCTTC. The rearrangement links TRBV19 to TRBJ2-1; 12 nucleotides agree with TRBD2. The trim removed 6 bases at V and 4 bases at J, leaving 7 bases unmatched. CDR3 size: 16 residues. Germline-derived CDR1 and CDR2 are LNHDA and SQIVND (reference sequence).

The chain uses TRBV25-1 and TRBJ2-3; 9 positions agree with TRBD2. This CDR3 spans 16 amino acids. Looked up from germline, CDR1 is MGHDK and CDR2 is SYGVNS. V was clipped by 3 bases and J by 9 bases; unmatched bases: 13. CDR3 protein: CASSDRGGRALGTQYF. Written as DNA, the CDR3 is TGTGCCAGCAGTGATAGGGGCGGGAGGGCTCTAGGCACGCAGTATTTT.

This chain joins TRBV11-2 and TRBJ2-7; no reliable D call. V was cut by 3 bases and J by 3 bases, with 9 bases left in between. The CDR3 has 13 residues. Germline values: CDR1 SGHAT, CDR2 FQNNGV. CDR3 bases: TGTGCCAGCAGCTTTGGAACGCACTACGAGCAGTACTTC. Residues: CASSFGTHYEQYF.

V is TRBV29-1 and J is TRBJ2-3; D remains unclear. Germline V gene data show CDR1 as SQVTM and CDR2 as ANQGSEA. The CDR3 sequence is 11 residues long. V lost 1 base and J 10 bases, leaving 9 bases between the germline ends. Written as DNA, the CDR3 is TGCAGCGTTGAAGCCTATTCGGCGCAGTATTTT. As protein: CSVEAYSAQYF.

Points on this clone: A read error is likely here: a far larger clone is one base away. This sequence joins TRBV5-4 and TRBJ2-7, with TRBD2 identical over 11 bases. CDR1 and CDR2 (germline): SGHNT, YYREEE (reference sequence). The CDR3 is made up of 15 amino acids. CDR3 nucleotide sequence: TGTGCCAGCAGCACAGGGACTAGCGGCTCCTACGGGCAGTACTTC. It is translated as CASSTGTSGSYGQYF.

The V and J genes are TRBV7-9 and TRBJ1-1; D is perhaps TRBD1 (5 bases). Trimming took off 4 bases at V and 4 bases at J, with 10 bases between the two ends. The CDR3 is 13 residues long. Germline loops: CDR1 SEHNR, CDR2 FQNEAQ (reference sequence). The CDR3 here is CASSWGLGTEAFF. The DNA for the CDR3 is TGTGCCAGCAGCTGGGGGTTGGGCACTGAAGCTTTCTTT.

To note about this clone: It is likely a read error: a sequence one base away is far more abundant. The chain couples TRBV29-1 to TRBJ1-4; 9 positions agree with TRBD1. The ends lost 7 bases at V and 8 bases at J; junction bases unmatched: 17. The CDR3 length is 16 residues. The germline V gene has CDR1 SQVTM and CDR2 ANQGSEA. The CDR3 DNA follows: TGCAGCGGTACTCTCCGCCGGGACAGGGAGGACGAAAAACTGTTTTTT. Translation gives CSGTLRRDREDEKLFF.

There are a few counts of this clone. The gene calls are TRBV30 and TRBJ2-1, with 10 positions matching TRBD2. This CDR3 is built from 14 residues. CDR1 is GTSNPN and CDR2 is SVGIG in the germline V gene (reference sequence). V gave up 4 bases and J gave up 5 bases; unmatched junction bases: 5. CDR3 coding DNA: TGTGCCTGGACGGGACTAGCGAGAGACAATGAGCAGTTCTTC. It encodes CAWTGLARDNEQFF.

The J gene is TRBJ2-5, the V gene TRBV5-1, with D unclear. V was clipped by 3 bases and J by 4 bases, with 10 bases between them. The CDR3 has 13 residues. CDR1 and CDR2 (germline): SGHRS, YFSETQ. CDR3 coding DNA: TGCGCCAGCAGCTCAGCCCTGGGAGAGACCCAGTACTTC. Its protein product is CASSSALGETQYF. The full variable domain, in which reference TRBV5-1 and TRBJ2-5 provide the parts outside the CDR3, is KAGVTQTPRYLIKTRGQQVTLSCSPISGHRSVSWYQQTPGQGLQFLFEYFSETQRNKGNFPGRFSGRQFSNSRSEMNVSTLELGDSALYLCASSSALGETQYFGPGTRLLVL.

The chain employs TRBV29-1 and TRBJ2-1, with 9 bases fitting TRBD1. Germline CDR1 is SQVTM and CDR2 is ANQGSEA. There are 13 residues in the CDR3. J gave up 4 bases and V 7 bases, and 5 bases lay outside the gene matches. The DNA for the CDR3 is TGCAGCGCCGACAGGGGGGGATACAATGAGCAGTTCTTC. Translating it yields CSADRGGYNEQFF.

Note on this clone: This is likely an artifact of a read error, given a far larger clone one base away. The sample contains more than one DNA sequence encoding this CDR3. This sequence joins TRBV10-3 and TRBJ1-5; a weak D match, TRBD1 (6 bases). Germline V lookup: CDR1 ENHRY, CDR2 SYGVKD. V was shortened by 3 bases and J by 4 bases, with 7 bases between the two germline ends. The CDR3 totals 13 residues. The CDR3 DNA is TGTGCCATCAGTGATCAGGGGAATCAGCCCCAGCATTTT. As protein: CAISDQGNQPQHF.

The V and J genes are TRBV6-5 and TRBJ2-2; D is uncertain. The last part of the DNA fits TRBJ1-3 better; the J call may be wrong. Germline CDR1 is MNHEY and CDR2 is SVGAGI. The CDR3 spans 14 residues. CDR3 sequence: CASTPGGSGNTIYF. The CDR3 DNA follows: TGTGCCAGTACCCCAGGCGGCTCTGGAAACACCATATATTTT.

This rearrangement joins TRBV6-5 to TRBJ2-7; the D call may be TRBD1 or TRBD2 (6 bases each). CDR1 and CDR2 (germline): MNHEY, SVGAGI. The germline V and J ends were trimmed by 5 bases and 2 bases, with 16 bases remaining between them. The CDR3 consists of 15 residues. CDR3 residues: CASSLMGGGAYEQYF. As DNA, the CDR3 is TGTGCCAGCAGTCTGATGGGGGGCGGGGCCTACGAGCAGTACTTC.

This clone was recorded at least ten times. Other DNA sequences in this sample translate to the same CDR3. This chain links TRBV29-1 with TRBJ1-1; 10 bases map to TRBD1. Germline V gene sequence: CDR1 SQVTM, CDR2 ANQGSEA. The V segment lost 5 bases and the J segment 3 bases; nucleotides outside the gene matches: 9. The CDR3 has 15 amino acids. CDR3 bases: TGCAGCGTTTACCCTCGACAGGGGGCGCACACTGAAGCTTTCTTT. Encoded protein: CSVYPRQGAHTEAFF.

The chain joins TRBV18 to TRBJ1-1, with unresolved D. The CDR3 runs to 16 residues. V lost 5 bases to trimming and J lost 1 base, with 17 bases between them. Germline lookup yields CDR1 KGHSH and CDR2 LQKENI. CDR3: CASSIGFNMGNTEAFF. The CDR3 DNA sequence: TGTGCCAGCTCAATAGGGTTCAACATGGGGAACACTGAAGCTTTCTTT.

The genes are TRBV4-1 and TRBJ1-1; 8 bases agree with TRBD1. The CDR3 loop spans 16 amino acids. Unmatched junction bases numbered 11, after V lost 4 bases and J lost 4 bases. From germline, CDR1 is MGHRA and CDR2 YSYEKL. The CDR3 loop is CASSPWGQAELTEAFF. The CDR3 DNA sequence: TGCGCCAGCAGCCCCTGGGGACAGGCTGAACTCACTGAAGCTTTCTTT.

Of note for this clone: A far larger clone is one base from this, pointing to a likely read error. The gene calls are TRBV19 and TRBJ1-1; D perhaps matches TRBD1 (5 bases). Trimming took 8 bases from V and 6 from J, leaving 16 bases between them. This CDR3 contains 13 residues. Per the germline V gene, CDR1 is LNHDA and CDR2 is SQIVND (reference sequence). CDR3 sequence: CASGRDRSSEAFF. CDR3 coding DNA: TGTGCCAGTGGGAGGGACCGGTCCTCTGAAGCTTTCTTT.

The V call is TRBV10-2, the J call TRBJ2-1, with 8 bases fitting TRBD1. CDR3 size: 13 residues. Trimming removed 8 bases from V and 9 bases from J; junction bases left unmatched: 9. Germline lookup yields CDR1 WSHSY and CDR2 SAAADI. DNA for the CDR3: TGCGCCAGCGGGGTGACAGGGGTATTTGAGCAGTTCTTC. Its protein product is CASGVTGVFEQFF.

This clone appeared a single time. The V and J genes are TRBV7-2 and TRBJ1-5; no firm D call. This CDR3 is 15 amino acids long. CDR1 SGHTA and CDR2 FQGNSA come from the germline V gene. Deletions cut 5 bases from V and 0 bases from J, with 11 bases between. The CDR3 loop is CASSPGSYSNQPQHF. DNA for the CDR3: TGTGCCAGCAGCCCGGGGAGTTATAGCAATCAGCCCCAGCATTTT.

The V gene is TRBV15, the J gene TRBJ1-2; unclear D gene. The germline V gene encodes CDR1 LNHNV and CDR2 YYDKDF (reference sequence). The CDR3 runs to 13 residues. V dropped 3 bases and J dropped 8 bases, with 13 bases sitting between them. CDR3 nucleotide sequence: TGTGCCACCAGCAGGGTGGGTTTTTACGGCTACACCTTC. This sequence encodes CATSRVGFYGYTF.

This chain uses TRBV7-2 with TRBJ1-1; TRBD1 agrees at 8 bases. Germline trimming cut 2 bases from V and 5 bases from J; bases unmatched to any gene: 7. This CDR3 has 15 amino acids. Germline values: CDR1 SGHTA, CDR2 FQGNSA. The CDR3 sequence is CASSLQAGGWTEAFF. The CDR3 coding sequence is TGTGCCAGCAGCTTACAGGCAGGGGGCTGGACTGAAGCTTTCTTT.

The V gene is TRBV28, the J gene TRBJ1-6; the D gene is possibly TRBD1 (6 bases). Per the germline V gene, CDR1 is MDHEN and CDR2 is SYDVKM. Trimming removed 5 bases at V and 14 bases at J, with 25 bases between. CDR3 length: 16 amino acids. In DNA form, the CDR3 reads TGTGCCAGCAGTCTGCTAGGGGGGACCGCGCGGTGGGCCCTCCACTTT. It translates to CASSLLGGTARWALHF. Complete variable domain (other parts from reference TRBV28 and TRBJ1-6): DVKVTQSSRYLVKRTGEKVFLECVQDMDHENMFWYRQDPGLGLRLIYFSYDVKMKEKGDIPEGYSVSREKKERFSLILESASTNQTSMYLCASSLLGGTARWALHFGNGTRLTVT.

In DNA, the CDR3 is TGTGCCACCAGCAGAGATAGGAGTCCCACCGGGGAGCTGTTTTTT. It yields the protein CATSRDRSPTGELFF. The rearrangement links TRBV15 to TRBJ2-2, with D hard to call. The CDR3 runs to 15 residues. The V gene lost 0 bases and the J gene lost 4 bases, with 9 bases spanning the gap. The germline V gene encodes CDR1 LNHNV and CDR2 YYDKDF (reference sequence). The entire variable domain, with the rest obtained from reference TRBV15 and TRBJ2-2, is as follows: DAMVIQNPRYQVTQFGKPVTLSCSQTLNHNVMYWYQQKSSQAPKLLFHYYDKDFNNEADTPDNFQSRRPNTSFCFLDIRSPGLGDTAMYLCATSRDRSPTGELFFGEGSRLTVL.

The chain links TRBV7-3 to TRBJ2-5, with D perhaps being TRBD1 or TRBD2 (5 bases each). V shed 4 bases and J shed 2 bases, with 14 bases lying between them. Germline CDR1 and CDR2: SGHTA and FQGTGA. The CDR3 has 15 amino acids. The CDR3 coding sequence is TGTGCCAGCAGCTCCCTCCCGGGACCGCAAGAGACCCAGTACTTC. This sequence encodes CASSSLPGPQETQYF.

Notes on this clone: A far larger clone is a single base away, which makes a read error likely. The CDR3 region has the DNA TGTGCCTGGAGTGTTCACAGAGCCTATGGCTACACCTTC. Amino acids: CAWSVHRAYGYTF. The chain carries TRBV30 and TRBJ1-2; D is undetermined. This CDR3 spans 13 amino acids. Trimming left V 0 bases short and J 4 bases short, with 9 bases between. CDR1 is GTSNPN, CDR2 SVGIG, per germline (reference sequence).

The V and J genes are TRBV2 and TRBJ2-1, with 10 bases fitting TRBD2. J was trimmed by 2 bases and V by 7 bases; bases with no gene match: 8. There are 16 residues in the CDR3. Per germline, CDR1 SNHLY and CDR2 FYNNEI. The CDR3 sequence: CASNFPGTSAYNEQFF. The DNA for the CDR3 is TGTGCCAGCAACTTCCCTGGGACTAGCGCCTACAATGAGCAGTTCTTC.

This sequence joins TRBV7-2 and TRBJ2-1, with unresolved D. The V end was cut by 2 bases, the J end by 2 bases, with 7 bases between. This CDR3 is 14 amino acids long. CDR1 is SGHTA and CDR2 is FQGNSA in the germline V gene. The DNA for the CDR3 is TGTGCCAGCAGCTTAACCCGGACCTACAATGAGCAGTTCTTC. Translating gives CASSLTRTYNEQFF.